One sample yielded the 21 T cell receptor beta chains listed below, sequenced in a study of PD-L1 blockade in urothelial cancer. The time point was: pretreatment peripheral blood. Using immunoSEQ multiplex PCR, the repertoire was profiled, and TCRdb retains in-frame clones only, with some absent. This table holds roughly 63,000 clones, 81% found once. Sample: PBMCs, taken around atezolizumab (anti-PD-L1) treatment. The receptors were sampled from a man between 65 and 79 years old with urothelial cancer.

The chain carries TRBV5-1 and TRBJ1-5, with TRBD1 matching 7 bases. Trimming at V came to 4 bases and at J to 2 bases, leaving 6 bases not matched to a gene. CDR1 is SGHRS, CDR2 YFSETQ, per germline. The CDR3 runs to 15 residues. For the CDR3, the DNA is TGCGCCAGCAGCGCGTCCACAGGGGGCAATCAGCCCCAGCATTTT. Amino acid sequence: CASSASTGGNQPQHF.

The chain uses TRBV10-2 and TRBJ2-7; 9 bases agree with TRBD1. The CDR3 contains 14 residues. V was clipped by 6 bases and J by 2 bases; unmatched bases: 5. The germline V gene encodes CDR1 WSHSY and CDR2 SAAADI. The CDR3 DNA sequence: TGCGCCAGCAGAGAACAGGGGGCCCCCTACGAGCAGTACTTC. Translated, it gives CASREQGAPYEQYF.

The CDR3 coding sequence is TGTGCCAGCAGCTTCTTCCAGCGGGGCCCCGGGAAGCAGTTCTTC. Encoded protein: CASSFFQRGPGKQFF. This chain connects TRBV7-9 to TRBJ2-1, with TRBD2 identical over 7 bases. From germline, CDR1 is SEHNR and CDR2 FQNEAQ (reference sequence). The CDR3 has 15 amino acids. V gave up 3 bases and J gave up 11 bases; unmatched junction bases: 13.

CDR3 in amino acids: CASTWDRETGELFF. CDR3 nucleotide sequence: TGTGCCAGCACCTGGGACAGGGAAACCGGGGAGCTGTTTTTT. J is TRBJ2-2 and V is TRBV6-1; the match to TRBD1 covers 9 bases. Germline V CDR1 and CDR2: MNHNS, SASEGT. With V trimmed by 7 bases and J by 5 bases, 5 bases remained unmatched. The length of the CDR3 is 14 residues.

As DNA, the CDR3 is TGTGCCAGCAGCTTACGGACCTCCGGGAGAGAGGAGCAGTTCTTC. Its translation: CASSLRTSGREEQFF. The chain carries TRBV7-2 and TRBJ2-1; D might be TRBD2 (6 bases). Germline loops: CDR1 SGHTA, CDR2 FQGNSA. Between the trimmed V and J ends, which lost 2 bases and 10 bases, there was a span of 18 bases. CDR3 length equals 15 residues.

The chain is built from TRBV2 and TRBJ2-5; TRBD2 matches 7 bases. The germline gives CDR1 SNHLY, CDR2 FYNNEI. The V gene end was trimmed by 3 bases and the J gene end by 1 base; junction bases not matched to a gene: 2. CDR3 size: 14 residues. This CDR3 reads CASSETSTQETQYF. DNA of the CDR3: TGTGCCAGCAGTGAGACTAGCACCCAAGAGACCCAGTACTTC.

The chain is built from TRBV10-2 and TRBJ1-1; a possible D gene is TRBD1 (5 bases). This CDR3 is built from 15 residues. Between the trimmed V and J ends, which lost 10 bases and 5 bases, there was a span of 23 bases. Germline CDR1 WSHSY, CDR2 SAAADI. The CDR3 region has the DNA TGCGCCACCAGGACCCTTACTGGGGGGGATACTGAAGCTTTCTTT. Protein sequence: CATRTLTGGDTEAFF.

This chain connects TRBV27 to TRBJ2-7; possibly TRBD2 for D (5 bases). Trimming removed 1 base at V and 1 base at J, with 8 bases between. CDR1 and CDR2 from the germline V gene are MNHEY and SMNVEV (reference sequence). CDR3 length: 14 residues. The CDR3 protein is CASSLFGVSYEQYF. The CDR3 DNA is TGTGCCAGCAGTTTATTCGGGGTTTCCTACGAGCAGTACTTC.

The chain recombines TRBV18 with TRBJ2-5, with 8 nucleotides matching TRBD1. The V segment lost 1 base and the J segment 5 bases; nucleotides outside the gene matches: 6. The CDR3 consists of 15 residues. CDR1 and CDR2 (germline): KGHSH, LQKENI. The CDR3 DNA follows: TGTGCCAGCTCACCACGGACAGGGAGCGGGGAGACCCAGTACTTC. It yields the protein CASSPRTGSGETQYF.

The rearrangement links TRBV11-2 to TRBJ2-3, with D possibly TRBD2 on 5 matching bases. The CDR3 sequence is 15 residues long. The ends were cut back, 1 base at V and 5 bases at J, with 13 bases in the middle. Germline assignment: CDR1 SGHAT and CDR2 FQNNGV. The CDR3 DNA reads as TGTGCCAGCAGCTTAGTACTAGAGGCAGGAGATACGCAGTATTTT. It codes for CASSLVLEAGDTQYF.

The chain joins TRBV18 to TRBJ2-1; D may be TRBD2 (5 bases). V was cut by 0 bases and J by 3 bases, with 9 bases left in between. This CDR3 has 15 residues. Germline CDR1 reads KGHSH; CDR2 reads LQKENI. The CDR3 is CASSPPELDYNEQFF. The CDR3 DNA sequence: TGTGCCAGCTCACCACCGGAACTAGACTACAATGAGCAGTTCTTC.

The V gene is TRBV28, the J gene TRBJ2-1, with 8 bases matching TRBD2. The CDR3 loop spans 15 amino acids. Trimming took 5 bases from V and 4 from J; bases not matched to a gene: 7. CDR1 MDHEN and CDR2 SYDVKM come from the germline V gene. This CDR3 is CASSLRTSRYNEQFF. CDR3 bases: TGTGCCAGCAGTCTACGGACTAGCCGGTACAATGAGCAGTTCTTC.

This chain uses TRBV18 with TRBJ2-1; D might be TRBD2 (6 bases). Per the germline V gene, CDR1 is KGHSH and CDR2 is LQKENI. The length of the CDR3 is 17 residues. V lost 2 bases, J lost 0 bases, and 14 bases lay in between. The CDR3 DNA reads TGTGCCAGCTCACCAAGCACTAGCCAAAGCTCCTACAATGAGCAGTTCTTC. It encodes CASSPSTSQSSYNEQFF.

The rearrangement uses TRBV19 and TRBJ2-3; D unclear. The CDR3 totals 13 residues. V shed 3 bases and J shed 2 bases, with 6 bases lying between them. Germline CDR1 and CDR2: LNHDA and SQIVND (reference sequence). In nucleotides, the CDR3 is TGTGCCAGTAGTATCTCGTTCACAGATACGCAGTATTTT. It is translated as CASSISFTDTQYF. Looking up the rest from reference TRBV19 and TRBJ2-3 gives the full variable domain: DGGITQSPKYLFRKEGQNVTLSCEQNLNHDAMYWYRQDPGQGLRLIYYSQIVNDFQKGDIAEGYSVSREKKESFPLTVTSAQKNPTAFYLCASSISFTDTQYFGPGTRLTVL.

This chain joins TRBV6-1 and TRBJ1-1; D is uncertain. CDR1 and CDR2 (germline): MNHNS, SASEGT. Between the trimmed V and J ends, which lost 7 bases and 0 bases, there was a span of 12 bases. This CDR3 contains 14 residues. The CDR3 reads CASTFSYMNTEAFF. The CDR3 region has the DNA TGTGCCAGCACCTTCAGTTACATGAACACTGAAGCTTTCTTT.

V gene TRBV7-2 combines with J gene TRBJ2-5; 7 bases map to TRBD1. The ends lost 5 bases at V and 2 bases at J; junction bases unmatched: 5. Germline V lookup: CDR1 SGHTA, CDR2 FQGNSA. The CDR3 is made up of 14 amino acids. The CDR3 loop reads CASSPRDRQETQYF. The CDR3 DNA is TGTGCCAGCAGCCCCCGGGACAGACAAGAGACCCAGTACTTC.

This chain links TRBV18 with TRBJ1-3; possibly TRBD1 for D (5 bases). The CDR3 covers 14 residues. Per the germline V gene, CDR1 is KGHSH and CDR2 is LQKENI. Deletions cut 2 bases from V and 4 bases from J, with 9 bases between. CDR3 in DNA: TGTGCCAGCTCACCAGGGGCGCCCGGAAACACCATATATTTT. This translates into CASSPGAPGNTIYF.

This sequence joins TRBV2 and TRBJ1-2; D is perhaps TRBD1 (6 bases). In germline, CDR1 is SNHLY, CDR2 FYNNEI. V dropped 0 bases and J dropped 4 bases, with 12 bases sitting between them. The CDR3 length is 15 residues. CDR3 sequence (DNA): TGTGCCAGCAGTGAAGCGGCCAGGGGACCCTATGGCTACACCTTC. Encoded protein: CASSEAARGPYGYTF. Variable domain in full (rest from reference TRBV2 and TRBJ1-2): EPEVTQTPSHQVTQMGQEVILRCVPISNHLYFYWYRQILGQKVEFLVSFYNNEISEKSEIFDDQFSVERPDGSNFTLKIRSTKLEDSAMYFCASSEAARGPYGYTFGSGTRLTVV.

In its sample, this clone was seen once. The CDR3 DNA reads as TGTGCCAGCTCACCTTTAACCCCGGCGGGTAGCTCCTACAATGAGCAGTTCTTC. Translation: CASSPLTPAGSSYNEQFF. The chain carries TRBV18 and TRBJ2-1; possible D gene TRBD2, 5 bases. The CDR3 consists of 18 residues. Trimming stripped 3 bases from V and 0 bases from J, with 18 bases between. Germline CDR1 KGHSH, CDR2 LQKENI. Looking up the rest from reference TRBV18 and TRBJ2-1 gives the full variable domain: NAGVMQNPRHLVRRRGQEARLRCSPMKGHSHVYWYRQLPEEGLKFMVYLQKENIIDESGMPKERFSAEFPKEGPSILRIQQVVRGDSAAYFCASSPLTPAGSSYNEQFFGPGTRLTVL.

J is TRBJ1-1 and V is TRBV6-5, with 9 bases matching TRBD1. Germline values: CDR1 MNHEY, CDR2 SVGAGI. This CDR3 contains 13 residues. Unmatched junction bases numbered 1, after V lost 5 bases and J lost 3 bases. For the CDR3, the DNA is TGTGCCAGCAGTCGGACAGGGGACACTGAAGCTTTCTTT. Residues: CASSRTGDTEAFF.

This chain uses TRBV18 with TRBJ2-1, with 7 bases that match TRBD1. Looked up from germline, CDR1 is KGHSH and CDR2 is LQKENI. This CDR3 spans 18 amino acids. Germline trimming cut 0 bases from V and 0 bases from J; bases unmatched to any gene: 8. The CDR3 DNA sequence: TGTGCCAGCTCACCACCGAGGGGGCCCCAGAGCTCCTACAATGAGCAGTTCTTC. Its protein is CASSPPRGPQSSYNEQFF.